The present entry profiles one TCR beta chain with its context. Its antigen is not identified. About 10 milliliters was the volume of peripheral blood drawn from each donor. These data are taken from a study of blood T cells in healthy people across ages. A second PCR, run for roughly 7 to 12 cycles, used a sample-barcoded 5' primer plus a J-beta primer mix. TCRdb reprocessed the 5' RACE reads via MiXCR and lists one record per CDR3 protein. The table lists about 1.5 million distinct CDR3 sequences, about 45% of them singletons. This CDR3 comprises 12 residues. The V gene's germline CDR1 is SNHLY and CDR2 FYNNEI. V was pared by 7 bases and J by 3 bases, with 4 bases between. Study-level results: Older age coincided with a roughly linear decline in TCR beta diversity per million T cells. Naive CD4+ cell counts and diversity both ran higher in long-lived than in aged donors. Nothing was known about donor CMV status, and this possibly confounded expanded clonotype changes.

The origin of this receptor is a woman younger than 30 in good health. The genes are TRBV2 and TRBJ1-6; no firm D call. Sequencing used blood. CDR3 amino acids: CASIDYNSPLHF. For the CDR3, the DNA is TGTGCCAGCATCGACTATAATTCACCCCTCCACTTT.